Detailed here is one T cell receptor (beta chain). The source of the sample is a study of blood T cells in healthy people across ages. Trimming took off 4 bases at V and 7 bases at J, with 16 bases between the two ends. CDR1 is SQVTM, CDR2 ANQGSEA, per germline. The CDR3 is made up of 14 amino acids. Using a J-beta primer mix together with a sample-barcoded 5' primer, a second PCR was run for about 6 to 12 cycles. TCRdb reprocessed the 5' RACE reads via MiXCR and lists one record per CDR3 protein. The repertoire holds about 1.8 million distinct CDR3 sequences, around 50% seen once, with less than 2.5% in the top ten.

This TCR came from a woman in her 40s in good health. The sequenced sample consisted of blood. J is TRBJ1-4 and V is TRBV29-1, with a tentative D call TRBD1 (5 bases). CDR3 DNA: TGCAGCGTTGCCCGGACAACTGTTTTTGAAAAACTGTTTTTT. It codes for CSVARTTVFEKLFF. The whole variable domain, filled in from reference TRBV29-1 and TRBJ1-4, reads SAVISQKPSRDICQRGTSLTIQCQVDSQVTMMFWYRQQPGQSLTLIATANQGSEATYESGFVIDKFPISRPNLTFSTLTVSNMSPEDSSIYLCSVARTTVFEKLFFGSGTQLSVL.